This T cell receptor (beta chain) came from a study of cytomegalovirus exposure and HLA in healthy donors. J lost 4 bases, V lost 0 bases, and 3 bases had no gene match. Germline V gene data show CDR1 as KGHSH and CDR2 as LQKENI. The CDR3 has 15 residues. Primers: 60 Vbeta forward and 13 Jbeta reverse. The data were produced by immunoSEQ multiplex PCR, yet TCRdb's version contains in-frame clones alone and is incomplete. Among over 100,000 clones listed, around 66% were seen once. The sample taken for sequencing was PBMCs. The chain uses TRBV18 and TRBJ1-1; 9 positions agree with TRBD1. The receptor's source is a woman aged 40 to 49 in good health and CMV-seropositive. The CDR3 nucleotides are TGTGCCAGCTCACCACCGGGACAGGGAGGCACTGAAGCTTTCTTT. Amino acid sequence: CASSPPGQGGTEAFF.